One sample yielded the 27 T cell receptor beta chains listed below, sequenced in a study of neoadjuvant nivolumab and ipilimumab in lung cancer (dated by TCRdb to 2019 to 2021). The library was obtained by the immunoSEQ multiplex PCR assay. Here the immuneACCESS table is served through TCRdb, limited to in-frame sequences with V and J called. Missing clones are a known gap in these copies; in checked studies unresolved V genes cover under half, and the rest lacks a known reason. The table for this sample lists about 9,700 clones; approximately 77% of them were counted only once. The top ten hold around 7% of the sample. According to the study, the label for this sample's time point signals: at surgical resection after neoadjuvant nivolumab +/- ipilimumab. The source material was tumor tissue, sampled after neoadjuvant nivolumab, alone or with ipilimumab, at or shortly before surgery. These receptors were obtained from an adult with non-small cell lung cancer. Some clones in this sample may be carry-over from other donors' samples.

The chain couples TRBV5-6 to TRBJ2-7; D gene ambiguous. Germline CDR1 is SGHDT and CDR2 is YYEEEE. This CDR3 is 14 amino acids long. V gave up 6 bases and J gave up 5 bases, with 18 bases separating them. CDR3 sequence (DNA): TGTGCCAGCACTTCCTATCAATCCTGGAACGAGCAGTACTTC. Protein: CASTSYQSWNEQYF. Based on the CDR3 plus reference TRBV5-6 and TRBJ2-7, the full variable domain is DAGVTQSPTHLIKTRGQQVTLRCSPKSGHDTVSWYQQALGQGPQFIFQYYEEEERQRGNFPDRFSGHQFPNYSSELNVNALLLGDSALYLCASTSYQSWNEQYFGPGTRLTVT.

The chain links TRBV5-1 to TRBJ2-7; tentative D call: TRBD1 (5 bases). This CDR3 is built from 14 residues. Per germline, CDR1 SGHRS and CDR2 YFSETQ. The germline V and J ends were trimmed by 1 base and 3 bases, with 11 bases remaining between them. CDR3 in amino acids: CASSLSRVGYEQYF. The CDR3 bases are TGCGCCAGCAGCTTGTCCAGGGTGGGCTACGAGCAGTACTTC.

The J gene is TRBJ1-6, the V gene TRBV4-3; no firm D call. The CDR3 loop spans 15 amino acids. Germline V gene sequence: CDR1 LGHNA, CDR2 YSLEER. Trimming removed 1 base from V and 7 bases from J, with 11 bases in between. This CDR3 reads CASSQVLSSNSPLHF. Written as DNA, the CDR3 is TGCGCCAGCAGCCAAGTCTTGTCTTCCAATTCACCCCTCCACTTT.

The V gene is TRBV25-1, the J gene TRBJ1-1; no clear D. V was trimmed by 2 bases and J by 5 bases, leaving 9 bases between them. The germline V gene has CDR1 MGHDK and CDR2 SYGVNS. The length of the CDR3 is 13 residues. CDR3 bases: TGTGCCAGCAGTGAAAGCGGGCAGACTGAAGCTTTCTTT. Its protein product is CASSESGQTEAFF.

This rearrangement joins TRBV7-2 to TRBJ2-1, with D possibly being TRBD1 (5 bases). The germline CDR1 and CDR2 sequences are SGHTA and FQGNSA. V was trimmed by 7 bases and J by 5 bases, leaving 30 bases between them. The CDR3 spans 19 residues. This chain's CDR3 is CASIGWGYMSIGEDNEQFF. The CDR3 bases are TGTGCCAGCATCGGGTGGGGATACATGAGCATAGGGGAAGACAATGAGCAGTTCTTC.

The genes are TRBV11-2 and TRBJ2-7; 9 nucleotides align to TRBD1. The CDR3 contains 14 residues. The junction had 4 bases not matched to a gene; V was cut back by 5 bases and J by 2 bases. Looked up from germline, CDR1 is SGHAT and CDR2 is FQNNGV. The DNA for the CDR3 is TGTGCCAGCAGCCGGGGGACAGGGACCTACGAGCAGTACTTC. It codes for CASSRGTGTYEQYF. The entire variable domain, with the rest obtained from reference TRBV11-2 and TRBJ2-7, is as follows: EAGVAQSPRYKIIEKRQSVAFWCNPISGHATLYWYQQILGQGPKLLIQFQNNGVVDDSQLPKDRFSAERLKGVDSTLKIQPAKLEDSAVYLCASSRGTGTYEQYFGPGTRLTVT.

This chain joins TRBV5-1 and TRBJ2-3, with a possible D match to TRBD2 (6 bases). The V and J ends lost 1 base and 0 bases respectively, with 12 bases between them. This CDR3 has 16 amino acids. CDR1 is SGHRS, CDR2 YFSETQ, per germline. Here the CDR3 reads CASSLYLASSTDTQYF. CDR3 DNA: TGCGCCAGCAGCTTGTACCTAGCGTCTAGCACAGATACGCAGTATTTT.

The chain uses TRBV5-4 and TRBJ1-2; TRBD1 matches at 9 bases. The germline V gene has CDR1 SGHNT and CDR2 YYREEE (reference sequence). Trimming at V came to 0 bases and at J to 5 bases, leaving 5 bases not matched to a gene. The CDR3 sequence is 15 residues long. CDR3 region: CASSLAGGTGYGYTF. The CDR3, as DNA: TGTGCCAGCAGCTTGGCCGGGGGGACAGGGTATGGCTACACCTTC.

The chain has TRBV4-2 and TRBJ2-7; TRBD2 matches at 8 bases. Per the germline V gene, CDR1 is LGHNA and CDR2 is YNFKEQ. V was clipped by 0 bases and J by 1 base; unmatched bases: 11. The CDR3 runs 18 residues. CDR3 region: CASSQDNREGLYSYEQYF. CDR3 DNA sequence: TGTGCCAGCAGCCAAGATAACCGGGAGGGCCTTTATTCCTACGAGCAGTACTTC.

The rearrangement links TRBV5-4 to TRBJ2-3; the D gene is possibly TRBD2 (5 bases). V lost 3 bases to trimming and J lost 1 base, with 9 bases between them. Germline CDR1 and CDR2: SGHNT and YYREEE (reference sequence). CDR3 length equals 14 residues. CDR3 amino acids: CASSSPAGTDTQYF. The CDR3 DNA is TGTGCCAGCAGCTCCCCAGCGGGCACAGATACGCAGTATTTT.

The V call is TRBV27, the J call TRBJ2-1, with 8 bases matching TRBD1. V was clipped by 5 bases and J by 0 bases; unmatched bases: 3. Germline lookup yields CDR1 MNHEY and CDR2 SMNVEV (reference sequence). This CDR3 is built from 15 residues. The CDR3 spells CASSPQGGSYNEQFF. The CDR3 nucleotides are TGTGCCAGCAGTCCACAGGGGGGCTCCTACAATGAGCAGTTCTTC.

This chain joins TRBV18 and TRBJ2-7; D ambiguous. Germline V lookup: CDR1 KGHSH, CDR2 LQKENI. Trimming cost V 3 bases and J 5 bases, with 14 bases left between them. CDR3 length: 14 residues. CDR3 in DNA: TGTGCCAGCTCACCGAAAGGACCCCCCGACGAGCAGTACTTC. Protein: CASSPKGPPDEQYF.

The chain couples TRBV7-6 to TRBJ2-1, with D tentatively TRBD1 (9 bases). This CDR3 spans 20 amino acids. Germline V gene data show CDR1 as SGHVS and CDR2 as FNYEAQ. Trimming removed 0 bases from V and 5 bases from J, with 26 bases in between. The CDR3 sequence is CASSLARDRVGRAANNEQFF. The CDR3 nucleotides are TGTGCCAGCAGCTTAGCTCGGGACAGGGTCGGGAGGGCCGCGAACAATGAGCAGTTCTTC.

The rearrangement uses TRBV6-1 and TRBJ1-2, with TRBD1 matching over 8 bases. The CDR3 runs to 20 residues. Germline CDR1 is MNHNS and CDR2 is SASEGT. J gave up 0 bases and V 4 bases, and 19 bases lay outside the gene matches. The CDR3 region is CASSGGPGQGRRSTNYGYTF. The CDR3 DNA reads TGTGCCAGCAGTGGGGGGCCTGGACAGGGCAGACGATCTACTAACTATGGCTACACCTTC.

To note about this clone: A read error may produce the germline difference seen at one junction end. J is TRBJ1-1 and V is TRBV27; 8 nucleotides line up with TRBD1. This CDR3 has 16 amino acids. Germline V gene lookup returns CDR1 MNHEY and CDR2 SMNVEV (reference sequence). The DNA for the CDR3 is TGTGCCAGCAGCTTATCCCGACAGGGGATGAACACTGAAGCTTTCTTT. This translates into CASSLSRQGMNTEAFF.

The chain uses TRBV6-5 and TRBJ2-1; 10 bases match TRBD2. This CDR3 region has 16 residues. The J segment lost 10 bases and the V segment lost 2 bases, leaving 11 bases of the junction unmatched. Germline V CDR1 and CDR2: MNHEY, SVGAGI. The CDR3 region is CASSYTSGTSDWEQFF. The CDR3 nucleotides read TGTGCCAGCAGTTACACGTCCGGGACTAGCGATTGGGAGCAGTTCTTC.

This clone has only a few counts. The V and J genes are TRBV7-2 and TRBJ2-3; 7 bases align to TRBD1. The CDR3 length is 18 residues. Germline assignment: CDR1 SGHTA and CDR2 FQGNSA. J was trimmed by 1 base and V by 1 base; bases with no gene match: 11. The CDR3 loop reads CASSLETGWDPGTDTQYF. In nucleotides, the CDR3 is TGTGCCAGCAGCTTAGAGACAGGGTGGGATCCTGGCACAGATACGCAGTATTTT.

This chain connects TRBV4-2 to TRBJ2-2; D not resolved. CDR1 LGHNA and CDR2 YNFKEQ come from the germline V gene. CDR3 length: 17 amino acids. Trimming took 0 bases from V and 1 from J, leaving 12 bases between them. CDR3 protein: CASSQDPGTRNTGELFF. In DNA, the CDR3 is TGTGCCAGCAGCCAAGACCCCGGTACAAGGAACACCGGGGAGCTGTTTTTT.

This clone was detected a few times. The rearrangement links TRBV5-4 to TRBJ1-1, with D uncertain. Germline V lookup: CDR1 SGHNT, CDR2 YYREEE (reference sequence). The CDR3 is 12 amino acids. The germline V and J ends were trimmed by 3 bases and 4 bases, with 7 bases remaining between them. The CDR3 region has the DNA TGTGCCAGCAGCTCGTTCGGCACTGAAGCTTTCTTT. It codes for CASSSFGTEAFF.

V and J are TRBV2 and TRBJ1-2; 8 nucleotides agree with TRBD1. Germline V lookup: CDR1 SNHLY, CDR2 FYNNEI. The CDR3 is 17 amino acids. V shed 5 bases, J shed 4 bases, and the junction held 15 bases outside the gene matches. The CDR3 DNA reads TGTGCCAGCAGTCTACAAACTTCGGGACAGGAAATCTATGGCTACACCTTC. Translation gives CASSLQTSGQEIYGYTF.

The chain couples TRBV7-9 to TRBJ2-7; 8 nucleotides agree with TRBD1. J was trimmed by 7 bases and V by 5 bases; bases with no gene match: 25. Looked up from germline, CDR1 is SEHNR and CDR2 is FQNEAQ (reference sequence). The CDR3 sequence is 19 residues long. In DNA, the CDR3 is TGTGCCAGCAGCCTAAGGGGACAGGAGTTTGTGAGTGGAGTGGATGAGCAGTACTTC. Its translation: CASSLRGQEFVSGVDEQYF.

The chain combines TRBV4-1 with TRBJ1-1; 8 nucleotides align to TRBD1. This CDR3 is built from 14 residues. CDR1 and CDR2 from the germline V gene are MGHRA and YSYEKL. The ends lost 0 bases at V and 3 bases at J; junction bases unmatched: 0. DNA of the CDR3: TGCGCCAGCAGCCAAGACAGGGGGCACACTGAAGCTTTCTTT. Protein sequence: CASSQDRGHTEAFF.

This rearrangement joins TRBV11-2 to TRBJ1-2; 7 nucleotides line up with TRBD1. Trimming cost V 2 bases and J 4 bases; bases outside gene matches: 7. The germline V gene encodes CDR1 SGHAT and CDR2 FQNNGV. There are 15 residues in the CDR3. CDR3 nucleotide sequence: TGTGCCAGCAGCTTAAGGGCAGGGGGATCCTATGGCTACACCTTC. It translates to CASSLRAGGSYGYTF.

J is TRBJ2-2 and V is TRBV5-1; TRBD2 matches at 9 bases. Germline lookup yields CDR1 SGHRS and CDR2 YFSETQ. Germline trimming cut 0 bases from V and 6 bases from J; bases unmatched to any gene: 6. This CDR3 spans 16 amino acids. The CDR3 bases are TGCGCCAGCAGCTTGGCCCTAGCTAGCGGGGCCGGGGAGCTGTTTTTT. The encoded protein is CASSLALASGAGELFF.

The rearrangement links TRBV30 to TRBJ2-7, with TRBD1 identical over 7 bases. Germline CDR1 and CDR2: GTSNPN and SVGIG (reference sequence). J was trimmed by 4 bases and V by 8 bases; bases with no gene match: 5. This CDR3 is 11 amino acids long. The CDR3, as DNA: TGTGCCCAAGGACAGGAATACGAGCAGTACTTC. Encoded protein: CAQGQEYEQYF.

J is TRBJ2-1 and V is TRBV5-1; 11 bases match TRBD2. Germline V gene sequence: CDR1 SGHRS, CDR2 YFSETQ. V dropped 4 bases and J dropped 4; count of bases not matched to a gene: 10. The CDR3 has 17 amino acids. CDR3 protein: CASSPIVASGGYNEQFF. The CDR3 region has the DNA TGCGCCAGCAGCCCCATTGTAGCTAGCGGGGGGTACAATGAGCAGTTCTTC.

In this sample, this clone turned up once. V gene TRBV7-2 combines with J gene TRBJ2-7; 7 bases align to TRBD1. This CDR3 has 12 amino acids. Germline trimming cut 3 bases from V and 6 bases from J; bases unmatched to any gene: 2. Per the germline V gene, CDR1 is SGHTA and CDR2 is FQGNSA. CDR3 residues: CASSFDRVEQYF. The CDR3 bases are TGTGCCAGCAGCTTCGACAGGGTCGAGCAGTACTTC.